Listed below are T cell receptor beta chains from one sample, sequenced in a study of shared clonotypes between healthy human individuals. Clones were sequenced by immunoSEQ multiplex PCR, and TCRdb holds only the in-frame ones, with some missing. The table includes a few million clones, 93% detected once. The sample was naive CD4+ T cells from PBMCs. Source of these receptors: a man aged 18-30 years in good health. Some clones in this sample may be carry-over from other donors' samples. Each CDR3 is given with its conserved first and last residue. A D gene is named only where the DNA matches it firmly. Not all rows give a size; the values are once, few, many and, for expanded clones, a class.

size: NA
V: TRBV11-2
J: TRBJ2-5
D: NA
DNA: TGTGCCAGCAGCTTTTTCGAGGCGGACGGGCAAGAGACCCAGTACTTC
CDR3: CASSFFEADGQETQYF

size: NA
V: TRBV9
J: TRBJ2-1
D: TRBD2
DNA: TGTGCCAGCAGCGCGACTAGCGGGAGATGGAATGAGCAGTTCTTC
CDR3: CASSATSGRWNEQFF

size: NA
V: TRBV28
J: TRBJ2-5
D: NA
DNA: TGTGCCAGCAGTTTACCAGGGGTGGTGACCCAGTACTTC
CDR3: CASSLPGVVTQYF

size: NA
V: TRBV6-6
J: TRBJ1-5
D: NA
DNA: TGTGCCAGCAGTTACACGGGTTCCACCAATCAGCCCCAGCATTTT
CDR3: CASSYTGSTNQPQHF

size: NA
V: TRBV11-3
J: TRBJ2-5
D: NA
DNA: TGTGCCAGCAGCCCTGGCAGGGCGCAAGAGACCCAGTACTTC
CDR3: CASSPGRAQETQYF

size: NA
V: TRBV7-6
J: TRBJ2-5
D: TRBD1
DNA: TGTGCCAGCAGCAATTCTCCGGGACAGAACCAAGAGACCCAGTACTTC
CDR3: CASSNSPGQNQETQYF

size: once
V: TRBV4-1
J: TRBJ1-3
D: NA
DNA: TGCGCCAGCAGCCTAGGTCGGGGAAGTGGAAACACCATATATTTT
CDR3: CASSLGRGSGNTIYF

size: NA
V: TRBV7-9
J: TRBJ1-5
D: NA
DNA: TGTGCCAGCAGCTTCGGGTATCAGCCCCAGCATTTT
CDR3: CASSFGYQPQHF

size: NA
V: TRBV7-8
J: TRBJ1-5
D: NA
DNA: TGTGCCAGCAGCTTAGGGACCCCGGAAGGCAATCAGCCCCAGCATTTT
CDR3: CASSLGTPEGNQPQHF

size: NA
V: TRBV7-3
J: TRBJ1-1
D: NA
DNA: TGTGCCAGCAGCTTAACAGGGGGCACTGAAGCTTTCTTT
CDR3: CASSLTGGTEAFF

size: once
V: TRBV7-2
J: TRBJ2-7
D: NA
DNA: TGTGCCAGCAGCTTTGTTGGGAGCGGAGTTCCCTACGAGCAGTACTTC
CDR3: CASSFVGSGVPYEQYF

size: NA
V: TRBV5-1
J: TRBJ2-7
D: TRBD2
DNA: TGCGCCAGCAGTTTGGAGAGCGGGAGGGTCTACGAGCAGTACTTC
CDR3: CASSLESGRVYEQYF

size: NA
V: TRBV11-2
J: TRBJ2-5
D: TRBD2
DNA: TGTGCCAGCAGCAGGAGCGGGAAGGAGACCCAGTACTTC
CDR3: CASSRSGKETQYF

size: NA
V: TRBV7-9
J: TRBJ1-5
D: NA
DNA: TGTGCCAGCAGCTTGGTGGCTGATCAGCCCCAGCATTTT
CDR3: CASSLVADQPQHF

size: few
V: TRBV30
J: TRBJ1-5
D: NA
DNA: TGTGCCTGGAGTGCCGAACAGGGTGGGTTCGGACCCCAGCATTTT
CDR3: CAWSAEQGGFGPQHF

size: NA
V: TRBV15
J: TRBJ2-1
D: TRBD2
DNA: TGTGCCACCAGCAGAGCCCTAGCGGGAGACAATGAGCAGTTCTTC
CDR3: CATSRALAGDNEQFF

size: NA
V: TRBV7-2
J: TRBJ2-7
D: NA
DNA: TGTGCCAGCAGCCTGGTGACAGGCAAGCAGTACTTC
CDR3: CASSLVTGKQYF

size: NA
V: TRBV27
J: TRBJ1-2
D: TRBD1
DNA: TGTGCCAGCAGTCCCCGACGGGACAGACATTATTATGGCTACACCTTC
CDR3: CASSPRRDRHYYGYTF

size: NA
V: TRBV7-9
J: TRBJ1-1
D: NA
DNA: TGTGCCAGCAGCCCCTTTGCAGGGCAAACTGAAGCTTTCTTT
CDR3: CASSPFAGQTEAFF

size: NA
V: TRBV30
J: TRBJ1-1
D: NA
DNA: TGTGCCTGGAATGTGGGCTTTGGATATAACACTGAAGCTTTCTTT
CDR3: CAWNVGFGYNTEAFF

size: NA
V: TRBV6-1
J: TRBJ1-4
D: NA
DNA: TGTGCCAGCAGCCGCCAGGGTTATGAAAAACTGTTTTTT
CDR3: CASSRQGYEKLFF

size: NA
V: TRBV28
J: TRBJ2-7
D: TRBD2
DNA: TGTGCCAGCAGAATCACCGGGACTAGCTCCTACGAGCAGTACTTC
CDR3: CASRITGTSSYEQYF

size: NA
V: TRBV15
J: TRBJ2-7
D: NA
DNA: TGTGCCACCAGCAGAGATACGGGTGCTGGGACCTACGAGCAGTACTTC
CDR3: CATSRDTGAGTYEQYF

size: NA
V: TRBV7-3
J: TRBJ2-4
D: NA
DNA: TGTGCCAGCAGCTTAGGGCCCCCCAACATTCAGTACTTC
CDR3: CASSLGPPNIQYF

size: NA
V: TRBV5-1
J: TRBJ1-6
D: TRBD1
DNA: TGCGCCAGCAGCTTGACCCAGGGGGTTAATTCACCCCTCCACTTT
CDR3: CASSLTQGVNSPLHF

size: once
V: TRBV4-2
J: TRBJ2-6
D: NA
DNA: TGTGCCAGCAGCCAAGAGCCTAACCGAGGGTCTGGGGCCAACGTCCTGACTTTC
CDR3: CASSQEPNRGSGANVLTF

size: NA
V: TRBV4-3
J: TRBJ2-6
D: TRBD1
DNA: TGCGCCAGCAGCCAAGATAAGGGGGCGTTAGGGGCCAACGTCCTGACTTTC
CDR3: CASSQDKGALGANVLTF

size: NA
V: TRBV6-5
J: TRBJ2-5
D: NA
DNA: TGTGCCAGCAGTTACTCTTCCGGGTGGGAGACCCAGTACTTC
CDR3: CASSYSSGWETQYF

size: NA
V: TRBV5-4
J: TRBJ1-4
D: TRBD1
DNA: TGTGCCAGCAGCCGTCCGGGACAGGGTGGTGAAAAACTGTTTTTT
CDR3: CASSRPGQGGEKLFF

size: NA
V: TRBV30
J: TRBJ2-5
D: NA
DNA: TGTGCAGGGGGAAGAACGGTCCAAGAGACCCAGTACTTC
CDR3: CAGGRTVQETQYF

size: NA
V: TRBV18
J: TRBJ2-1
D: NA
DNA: TGTGCCAGCTCAACAGGCCGGTTCAATGAGCAGTTCTTC
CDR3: CASSTGRFNEQFF

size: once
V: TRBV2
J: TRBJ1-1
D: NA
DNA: TGTGCCAGCAGTGGCCCCGGCACTGAAGCTTTCTTT
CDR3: CASSGPGTEAFF

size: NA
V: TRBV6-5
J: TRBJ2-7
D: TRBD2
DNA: TGTGCCAGCAGTAAGCTTACTAGCGGGGGTTACGAGCAGTACTTC
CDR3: CASSKLTSGGYEQYF

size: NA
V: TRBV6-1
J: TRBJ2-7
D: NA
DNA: TGTGCCAGCAGTGTCACGGCCGACTACGAGCAGTACTTC
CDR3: CASSVTADYEQYF

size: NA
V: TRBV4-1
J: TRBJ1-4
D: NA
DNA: TGCGCCAGCAGCCGACTCCTGGGCCCGACAAATGAAAAACTGTTTTTT
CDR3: CASSRLLGPTNEKLFF

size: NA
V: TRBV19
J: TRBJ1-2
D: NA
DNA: TGTGCCAGTAGTATAGAGCCAGGGAACTATGGCTACACCTTC
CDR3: CASSIEPGNYGYTF

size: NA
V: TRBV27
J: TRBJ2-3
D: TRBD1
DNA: TGTGCCAGCAGTATGTGGACAGGGATACCCCTAGCCCCAGATACGCAGTATTTT
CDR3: CASSMWTGIPLAPDTQYF

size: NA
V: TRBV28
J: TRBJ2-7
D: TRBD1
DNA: TGTGCCAGCAGGGACAGGGGATCGTACGAGCAGTACTTC
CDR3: CASRDRGSYEQYF

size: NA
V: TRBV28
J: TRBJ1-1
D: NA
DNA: TGTGCCAGCAGTATCAACGGCCTTCCAGGCACCACTGAAGCTTTCTTT
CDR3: CASSINGLPGTTEAFF

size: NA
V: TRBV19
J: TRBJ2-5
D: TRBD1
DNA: TGTGCCAGTAGAGACAGGGTGGAGACCCAGTACTTC
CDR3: CASRDRVETQYF

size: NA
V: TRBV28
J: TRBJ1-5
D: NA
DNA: TGTGCCAGCAGTTTTCAGGGTGGATGGAGCAATCAGCCCCAGCATTTT
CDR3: CASSFQGGWSNQPQHF

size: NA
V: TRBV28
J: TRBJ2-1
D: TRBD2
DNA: TGTGCCAGCAGACGGACTAGCGGCTCCTACAATGAGCAGTTCTTC
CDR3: CASRRTSGSYNEQFF

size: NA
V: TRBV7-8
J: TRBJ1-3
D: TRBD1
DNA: TGTGCCAGCAGCAGAGGACAGGGGAACTCTGGAAACACCATATATTTT
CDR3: CASSRGQGNSGNTIYF

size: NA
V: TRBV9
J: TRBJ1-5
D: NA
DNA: TGTGCCAGCAGCGCTACAGGCAATCAGCCCCAGCATTTT
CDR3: CASSATGNQPQHF

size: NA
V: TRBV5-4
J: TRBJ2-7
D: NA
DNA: TGTGCCAGCAGCTGGCCCAAGAGCAAGGGAGCCTTCATTACAATCTACGAGCAGTACTTC
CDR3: CASSWPKSKGAFITIYEQYF